These 20 T cell receptor beta chains were sequenced from one sample in a study of shared clonotypes between healthy human individuals. The method was immunoSEQ multiplex PCR; TCRdb's version includes in-frame clones alone and lacks a portion of them. Altogether over 300,000 clones are present, 87% being singletons, with the ten largest covering 16%. The material sequenced was memory CD8+ T cells sorted from blood. Subset described: CD45RO+ cells pooled with CCR7-negative TemRA cells. These receptors were obtained from a man between 18 and 35 years old in good health.

J is TRBJ2-1 and V is TRBV5-1; 7 bases match TRBD2. Germline V gene lookup returns CDR1 SGHRS and CDR2 YFSETQ. The CDR3 has 15 residues. Trimming took 1 base from V and 8 from J; bases not matched to a gene: 9. CDR3 sequence reads: CASSLKRGPRDEQFF. DNA of the CDR3: TGCGCCAGCAGCTTGAAGCGGGGCCCTAGGGATGAGCAGTTCTTC.

The chain links TRBV7-9 to TRBJ2-5; no reliable D call. The CDR3 covers 14 residues. Trimming removed 5 bases at V and 3 bases at J, with 13 bases between. The germline gives CDR1 SEHNR, CDR2 FQNEAQ (reference sequence). The CDR3 DNA follows: TGTGCCAGCAGCCCCCCCCAATGGGAAGAGACCCAGTACTTC. This gives the protein CASSPPQWEETQYF.

The chain recombines TRBV9 with TRBJ2-3, with TRBD2 matching over 7 bases. Germline V gene lookup returns CDR1 SGDLS and CDR2 YYNGEE. CDR3 length: 18 residues. V gave up 0 bases and J gave up 0 bases; unmatched junction bases: 10. CDR3 region: CASSVGRGLPASTDTQYF. CDR3 DNA: TGTGCCAGCAGCGTAGGGCGGGGACTACCTGCTAGCACAGATACGCAGTATTTT.

On this clone itself: A read error is possible here, since a much larger clone lies one base away. Other nucleotide sequences from this sample produce the same CDR3. This chain joins TRBV5-1 and TRBJ2-7, with 9 bases matching TRBD2. CDR3 size: 14 residues. V was pared by 2 bases and J by 2 bases, with 2 bases of the junction left unmatched. Germline lookup yields CDR1 SGHRS and CDR2 YFSETQ. CDR3 loop: CASSFLAGAYEQYF. CDR3 nucleotide sequence: TGCGCCAGCAGCTTTTTAGCGGGGGCCTACGAGCAGTACTTC.

The chain employs TRBV30 and TRBJ1-2, with 9 nucleotides matching TRBD1. The CDR3 length is 14 residues. CDR1 is GTSNPN and CDR2 is SVGIG in the germline V gene (reference sequence). V lost 4 bases, J lost 5 bases, and 8 bases stayed unmatched. CDR3 sequence (DNA): TGTGCCTGGACCCCGGGACAGGGCGGGTATGGCTACACCTTC. Its protein is CAWTPGQGGYGYTF.

The CDR3 here is CASSPWTGEDYGYTF. CDR3 sequence (DNA): TGTGCCAGCAGCCCCTGGACAGGGGAGGACTATGGCTACACCTTC. The chain recombines TRBV9 with TRBJ1-2, with TRBD1 matching 9 bases. V gave up 4 bases and J gave up 3 bases; unmatched junction bases: 7. The CDR3 has 15 amino acids. Germline loops: CDR1 SGDLS, CDR2 YYNGEE.

This clone was found once. The chain couples TRBV29-1 to TRBJ2-7; weak D call: TRBD1 (7 bases). Deletions cut 4 bases from V and 4 bases from J, with 14 bases between. This CDR3 spans 13 amino acids. CDR1 and CDR2 (germline): SQVTM, ANQGSEA. The CDR3 DNA reads TGCAGCGTTGCCCCAGGGGGAGGTTACGAGCAGTACTTC. It translates to CSVAPGGGYEQYF.

The sample holds one count of this clone. CDR3 DNA: TGCGCCAGCAGTGATCATCAAGCACTAGCGTCTTGCGAGCAGTACTTC. As protein: CASSDHQALASCEQYF. V is TRBV10-2 and J is TRBJ2-7, with TRBD2 identical over 7 bases. Germline values: CDR1 WSHSY, CDR2 SAAADI. There are 16 residues in the CDR3. With 3 bases clipped from V and 6 bases from J, the junction kept 14 bases outside the gene matches.

The rearrangement joins TRBV7-9 to TRBJ1-2; D is unresolved. In germline, CDR1 is SEHNR, CDR2 FQNEAQ (reference sequence). The V end was cut by 1 base, the J end by 8 bases, with 8 bases between. This CDR3 comprises 12 residues. CDR3 amino acids: CASSLDSPGYTF. DNA for the CDR3: TGTGCCAGCAGCTTAGACAGCCCCGGCTACACCTTC.

This clone has only one observation. The CDR3 sequence is CASSLGWDPGNTIYF. As DNA, the CDR3 is TGTGCCAGCAGCCTTGGGTGGGATCCTGGAAACACCATATATTTT. The chain is built from TRBV5-6 and TRBJ1-3, with D unclear. V was pared by 4 bases and J by 2 bases, with 13 bases between. CDR3 length: 15 amino acids. Germline V lookup: CDR1 SGHDT, CDR2 YYEEEE. Combining the CDR3 with reference TRBV5-6 and TRBJ1-3 gives the whole variable domain DAGVTQSPTHLIKTRGQQVTLRCSPKSGHDTVSWYQQALGQGPQFIFQYYEEEERQRGNFPDRFSGHQFPNYSSELNVNALLLGDSALYLCASSLGWDPGNTIYFGEGSWLTVV.

The genes are TRBV7-2 and TRBJ2-1; unclear D gene. V dropped 2 bases and J dropped 7 bases, with 15 bases sitting between them. CDR3 length: 15 amino acids. CDR1 SGHTA and CDR2 FQGNSA come from the germline V gene. DNA of the CDR3: TGTGCCAGCAGCTTAAACTGGGCCCCGGGTAATGAGCAGTTCTTC. Translating gives CASSLNWAPGNEQFF.

This clone was recorded once. V usage is TRBV6-1 and J usage is TRBJ2-7, with D tentatively TRBD2 (6 bases). The V end lost 7 bases, the J end lost 4 bases, and 20 bases lay between the germline ends. There are 15 residues in the CDR3. Germline V gene lookup returns CDR1 MNHNS and CDR2 SASEGT. CDR3 coding DNA: TGTGCCAGCACCCCCGGGTGGGGTAGCGGATACGAGCAGTACTTC. This translates into CASTPGWGSGYEQYF.

The chain carries TRBV27 and TRBJ2-5, with D maybe TRBD2 (5 bases). The ends were cut back, 2 bases at V and 3 bases at J, with 10 bases in the middle. This CDR3 spans 14 amino acids. CDR1 and CDR2 (germline): MNHEY, SMNVEV (reference sequence). CDR3 nucleotide sequence: TGTGCCAGCAGTTTACGGGGTTTGGAAGAGACCCAGTACTTC. It specifies CASSLRGLEETQYF.

The chain uses TRBV6-5 and TRBJ2-3; 12 bases map to TRBD2. The junction had 3 bases not matched to a gene; V was cut back by 5 bases and J by 3 bases. The CDR3 is made up of 15 amino acids. In germline, CDR1 is MNHEY, CDR2 SVGAGI. CDR3 DNA sequence: TGTGCCAGCAGTCCCCTAGCGGGAGGGACAGATACGCAGTATTTT. It codes for CASSPLAGGTDTQYF.

This chain joins TRBV4-3 and TRBJ1-6; D unresolved. Germline CDR1 reads LGHNA; CDR2 reads YSLEER. The length of the CDR3 is 14 residues. Between the trimmed V and J ends, which lost 3 bases and 5 bases, there was a span of 8 bases. CDR3 amino acids: CASSQHWDNSPLHF. The CDR3 nucleotides read TGCGCCAGCAGCCAGCATTGGGATAATTCACCCCTCCACTTT.

There are a few counts of this clone. The DNA for the CDR3 is TGTGCCAGCAGACCGGCAAGCTCCTACGAGCAGTACTTC. It yields the protein CASRPASSYEQYF. This chain links TRBV7-9 with TRBJ2-7; D gene uncertain. Trimming cost V 6 bases and J 0 bases, with 9 bases left between them. Germline CDR1 is SEHNR and CDR2 is FQNEAQ (reference sequence). The CDR3 has 13 amino acids.

The V and J genes are TRBV4-1 and TRBJ1-6; TRBD1 might be the D (6 bases). CDR3 length: 15 residues. CDR1 is MGHRA and CDR2 is YSYEKL in the germline V gene. V was pared by 3 bases and J by 5 bases, with 11 bases between. CDR3 sequence (DNA): TGCGCCAGCAGCCAGACAGGCGGGGATAATTCACCCCTCCACTTT. Encoded protein: CASSQTGGDNSPLHF.

The rearrangement uses TRBV5-8 and TRBJ2-7, with 7 bases that match TRBD1. The germline V gene encodes CDR1 SGHTS and CDR2 YDEGEE. The CDR3 length is 13 residues. The V segment lost 0 bases and the J segment 4 bases; nucleotides outside the gene matches: 1. In nucleotides, the CDR3 is TGTGCCAGCAGCTTGGACAGGGGTTACGAGCAGTACTTC. Translation: CASSLDRGYEQYF.

CDR3 DNA: TGTGCCAGCAGGAGAGGCAGGAGCTCCTATAATTCACCCCTCCACTTT. Its protein is CASRRGRSSYNSPLHF. V usage is TRBV27 and J usage is TRBJ1-6; no definite D call. The germline V gene encodes CDR1 MNHEY and CDR2 SMNVEV (reference sequence). This CDR3 comprises 16 residues. Trimming pared 6 bases from V and 0 bases from J, leaving 12 bases between.

This chain joins TRBV6-6 and TRBJ1-2, with D maybe TRBD1 (6 bases). V was cut by 9 bases and J by 4 bases, with 18 bases left in between. CDR3 length: 14 residues. CDR1 is MNHNY, CDR2 SVGAGI, per germline (reference sequence). In nucleotides, the CDR3 is TGTGCCAGTTTAACAGGGAGCCTTATCTATGGCTACACCTTC. Translation gives CASLTGSLIYGYTF.